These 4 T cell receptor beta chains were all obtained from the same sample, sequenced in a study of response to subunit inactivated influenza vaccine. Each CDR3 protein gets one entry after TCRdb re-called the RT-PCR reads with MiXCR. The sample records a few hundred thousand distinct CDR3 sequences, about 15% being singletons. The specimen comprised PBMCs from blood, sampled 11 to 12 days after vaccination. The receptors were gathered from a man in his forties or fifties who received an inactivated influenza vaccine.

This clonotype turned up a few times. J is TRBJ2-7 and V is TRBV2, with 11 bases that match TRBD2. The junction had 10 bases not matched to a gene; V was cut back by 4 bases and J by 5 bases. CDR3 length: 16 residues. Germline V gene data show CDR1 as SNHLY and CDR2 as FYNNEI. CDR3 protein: CASSAYGLAGSNEQYF. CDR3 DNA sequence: TGTGCCAGCAGTGCCTATGGACTAGCGGGTTCAAACGAGCAGTACTTC.

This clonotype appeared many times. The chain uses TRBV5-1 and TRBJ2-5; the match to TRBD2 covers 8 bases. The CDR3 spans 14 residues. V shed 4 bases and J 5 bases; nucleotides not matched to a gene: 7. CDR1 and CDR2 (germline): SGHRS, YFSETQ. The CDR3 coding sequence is TGCGCCAGCAGCCAACTAGCGGAGGGGGAGACCCAGTACTTC. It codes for CASSQLAEGETQYF.

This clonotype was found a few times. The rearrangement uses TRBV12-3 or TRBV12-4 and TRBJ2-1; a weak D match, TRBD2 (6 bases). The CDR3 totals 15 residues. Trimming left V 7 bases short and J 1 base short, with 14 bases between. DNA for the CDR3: TGTGCCAGCATGGGCGGGGCTCTGTCCTACAATGAGCAGTTCTTC. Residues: CASMGGALSYNEQFF.

The CDR3 sequence: CSARDLQGISYEQYF. For the CDR3, the DNA is TGCAGTGCTAGAGATCTACAGGGCATCTCCTACGAGCAGTACTTC. The chain uses TRBV20-1 and TRBJ2-7, with a tentative D call TRBD1 (6 bases). V lost 0 bases and J 0 bases, leaving 12 bases between the germline ends. The V gene's germline CDR1 is DFQATT and CDR2 SNEGSKA (reference sequence). This CDR3 has 15 residues.